At least ten counts were recorded for the clone carrying this T cell receptor beta chain. The antigen is undetermined. Germline-derived CDR1 and CDR2 are MNHNY and SVGAGI (reference sequence). Trimming stripped 0 bases from V and 0 bases from J, with 4 bases between. This CDR3 is built from 14 residues. Regarding time point: sample taken at primary tumor resection. Unsorted whole RNA from tumor, nontumor lung or frozen PBMC underwent sequencing. The source of the sample is a study of spatial heterogeneity in lung cancer. Study-wide context: Combinations of a unique TCR and a UMI were tallied in raw reads, and on average each appeared more than ten times. Study findings and constraints: Blood contained ubiquitous expanded tumor TCRs more at resection than at follow-up.

TCRdb redid the calling of the 5' RACE reads with MiXCR, one entry per CDR3 protein. The sample comprises about 92,000 distinct CDR3 sequences, approximately 12% of which are singletons, and roughly 41% rests with the top ten. The V gene is TRBV6-6, the J gene TRBJ2-3; D call uncertain. The clonotype originates from a male donor with early-stage non-small cell lung cancer. The specimen was PBMCs, collected at surgery. The CDR3 sequence: CASSYSTSTDTQYF. Written as DNA, the CDR3 is TGTGCCAGCAGTTACTCGACTAGCACAGATACGCAGTATTTT.